This T cell receptor beta chain was documented in a study of OX40 agonist ivuxolimab in advanced cancers. Background on the study: Two cutaneous melanoma patients and one hepatocellular carcinoma patient, three in all, had partial responses. Overall study findings and caveats: CD8+ T cells averaged more expanded clones than CD4+.

Assay used: immunoSEQ multiplex PCR; TCRdb lists only in-frame clones, some missing. This table has tens of thousands of clones, approximately 80% appearing once. This clone occurred a few times. Its antigen remains unidentified. Germline loops: CDR1 MNHEY, CDR2 SMNVEV (reference sequence). Trimming removed 3 bases from V and 3 bases from J, with 11 bases in between. CDR3 length: 14 residues. The gene calls are TRBV27 and TRBJ1-1; D gene ambiguous. The sample was CD4+ or CD8+ T cells sorted from blood, taken in a trial of the OX40 agonist ivuxolimab. This TCR derives from an adult with an advanced solid tumor such as melanoma, head and neck, liver or kidney cancer. The CDR3 DNA reads as TGTGCCAGCAGTTTTTCCGGTACTTACACTGAAGCTTTCTTT. It yields the protein CASSFSGTYTEAFF.